This T cell receptor beta chain was captured in a study of response to subunit inactivated influenza vaccine. The CDR3 totals 15 residues. TCRdb itself ran the RT-PCR reads through MiXCR, one entry per CDR3 protein. The data show about 240,000 distinct CDR3 sequences, 9.5% to 15% seen once. The sample holds a few counts of this clonotype. The receptor comes from a man aged 50 to 59 who received an inactivated influenza vaccine. The starting material was non-naive T cells sorted from PBMCs, obtained less than 15 days before vaccination. The J gene is TRBJ2-1, the V gene TRBV21-1; the tabulated D call, TRBD1, remains unverified against the DNA. TRBV21-1 constitutes a pseudogene. CDR3 loop: CASSKGGVRGNEQFF. CDR3 in DNA: TGTGCCAGCAGCAAAGGGGGGGTGCGGGGAAATGAGCAGTTCTTC.